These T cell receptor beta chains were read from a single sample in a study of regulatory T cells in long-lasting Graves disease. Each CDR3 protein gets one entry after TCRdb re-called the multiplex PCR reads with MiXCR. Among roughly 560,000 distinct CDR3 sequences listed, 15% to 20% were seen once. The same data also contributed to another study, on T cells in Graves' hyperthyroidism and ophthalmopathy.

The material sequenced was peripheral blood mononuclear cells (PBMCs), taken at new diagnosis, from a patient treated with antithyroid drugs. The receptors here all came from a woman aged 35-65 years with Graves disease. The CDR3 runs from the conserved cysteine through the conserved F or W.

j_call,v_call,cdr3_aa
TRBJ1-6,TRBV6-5,CASSYSRQPTKSSYNSPLHF
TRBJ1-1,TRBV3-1,CASSQTDTEAFF
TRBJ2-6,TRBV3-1,CASSQDLTSGANVLTF
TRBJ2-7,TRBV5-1,CASNLDGTGSAEQYF
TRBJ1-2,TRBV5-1,CASSKLDGNYGYTF
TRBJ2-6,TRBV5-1,CASSLWAGASSGANVLTF
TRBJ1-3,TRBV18,CASSPQTPLSGNTIYF
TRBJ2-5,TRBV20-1,CSASLLRQSKETQYF
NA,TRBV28,CASRLAGGPQTQYF
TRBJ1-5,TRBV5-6,CASSSRGFFSNQPQHF
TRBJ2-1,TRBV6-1,CASSERAGGKDNEQFF
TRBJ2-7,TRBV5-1,CASPFCSGGSKSSYEQYF